The clone carrying this T cell receptor (beta chain) showed up many times. The antigen remains undetermined. Among the patients, aged 18 to 65, hyperthyroidism was newly diagnosed and had lasted under 2 months. Trimming removed 6 bases from V and 0 bases from J, with 21 bases in between. The CDR3 length is 19 residues. Germline V lookup: CDR1 MDHEN, CDR2 SYDVKM. The TCR beta CDR3 regions underwent amplification using RNA transcripts as the source. An initial round of RT-PCR targeting the TCR CDR3 relied on the HTBI primer set. TCRdb re-derived calls from the multiplex PCR reads in MiXCR, one entry per CDR3 protein. This sample carries about 400,000 distinct CDR3 sequences, about 15% of them seen once, and the ten largest clones take 32%. This sample stems from a study of T cells in Graves' hyperthyroidism and ophthalmopathy. Whole-study context: Staff took peripheral blood when the initial diagnosis was made, before any treatment began. The study, taken as a whole, reports: From stable hyperthyroidism, ophthalmopathy was set apart by a 13 V-J model.

Input material: blood. The genes are TRBV28 and TRBJ2-6; no firm D call. This sequence was found in a woman in her twenties or thirties with Graves' hyperthyroidism. CDR3 sequence (DNA): TGTGCCAGCAGCCCAAACGGTTTACTGCCGATCTCTGGGGCCAACGTCCTGACTTTC. The encoded protein is CASSPNGLLPISGANVLTF.